These T cell receptor beta chains were read from a single sample in a study of T cells in Graves' hyperthyroidism and ophthalmopathy. Each CDR3 protein is one row after TCRdb ran MiXCR on the multiplex PCR reads. Of about 55,000 distinct CDR3 sequences listed, approximately 53% are singletons. Sequenced sample: blood. The receptor set was obtained from a woman aged 55-70 years with Graves' ophthalmopathy. CDR3s include the opening cysteine and the closing phenylalanine or tryptophan. The order of the fields is CDR3 length, V gene, D gene, J gene, clone size, CDR3 protein, CDR3 DNA. The D gene is left open where the match is weak. Clone size is shown for a subset of rows, as once, few, many or a class of expanded clone.

length: 14; V: TRBV24-1; D: -; J: TRBJ2-3; size: medium-sized; CDR3: CATSVPETPDTQYF; DNA: TGTGCCACCAGTGTCCCGGAGACACCAGATACGCAGTATTTT
length: 13; V: TRBV20-1; D: TRBD2; J: TRBJ2-5; size: -; CDR3: CSSRAGGSETQYF; DNA: TGCAGCTCCAGAGCGGGGGGCTCGGAGACCCAGTACTTC
length: 15; V: TRBV19; D: -; J: TRBJ1-1; size: -; CDR3: CASGRGGRSDTEAFF; DNA: TGTGCCAGTGGACGAGGGGGACGGTCGGACACTGAAGCTTTCTTT
length: 12; V: TRBV29-1; D: TRBD1; J: TRBJ2-2; size: -; CDR3: CSIRQGAGELFF; DNA: TGCAGCATACGTCAGGGGGCTGGAGAGCTGTTTTTT
length: 18; V: TRBV20-1; D: TRBD1; J: TRBJ1-4; size: -; CDR3: CSARGGQGSNSYNEKLFF; DNA: TGCAGTGCTAGGGGAGGACAGGGATCAAACTCCTACAATGAAAAACTGTTTTTT
length: 14; V: TRBV7-3; D: -; J: TRBJ2-2; size: many; CDR3: CASSVRADTGELFF; DNA: TGTGCCAGCAGCGTCAGGGCGGACACCGGGGAGCTGTTTTTT
length: 14; V: TRBV2; D: -; J: TRBJ2-2; size: many; CDR3: CASILGPREGELFF; DNA: TGTGCCAGCATTCTTGGACCCAGGGAGGGGGAGCTGTTTTTT
length: 18; V: TRBV6-2/TRBV6-3; D: -; J: TRBJ1-2; size: -; CDR3: CASNKVRSVGDWGYGYTF; DNA: TGTGCCAGCAACAAAGTCAGGTCTGTCGGGGATTGGGGCTATGGCTACACCTTC
length: 16; V: TRBV10-1; D: TRBD1; J: TRBJ2-5; size: -; CDR3: CASSEDRGRREETQYF; DNA: TGCGCCAGCAGTGAGGACAGGGGGAGGAGGGAAGAGACCCAGTACTTC
length: 15; V: TRBV6-1; D: -; J: TRBJ1-5; size: many; CDR3: CASKERFSGNQPQHF; DNA: TGTGCCAGCAAAGAACGGTTCTCTGGCAATCAGCCCCAGCATTTT
length: 17; V: TRBV5-4; D: TRBD1; J: TRBJ1-1; size: -; CDR3: CASSLGPYRGMNTEAFF; DNA: TGTGCCAGCAGCTTGGGGCCCTACAGGGGCATGAACACTGAAGCGTTCTTT
length: 14; V: TRBV13; D: -; J: TRBJ1-4; size: -; CDR3: CASSLSGGDEKLFF; DNA: TGTGCCAGCAGCTTATCGGGGGGTGATGAAAAACTGTTTTTT
length: 15; V: TRBV15; D: -; J: TRBJ1-5; size: many; CDR3: CATSEGADSNQPQHF; DNA: TGTGCCACCAGCGAAGGGGCGGATAGCAATCAGCCCCAGCATTTT
length: 14; V: TRBV24-1; D: -; J: TRBJ2-3; size: -; CDR3: CATGDARHLDTQYF; DNA: TGTGCCACCGGGGATGCTCGCCACCTAGATACGCAGTATTTT
length: 13; V: TRBV20-1; D: -; J: TRBJ1-1; size: many; CDR3: CSAPWGAGTEAFF; DNA: TGCAGTGCCCCTTGGGGGGCCGGCACTGAAGCTTTCTTT
length: 14; V: TRBV4-1; D: -; J: TRBJ1-1; size: many; CDR3: CASSEQGGLAEAFF; DNA: TGCGCCAGCAGCGAACAGGGTGGGTTGGCTGAAGCTTTCTTT
length: 13; V: TRBV15; D: -; J: TRBJ2-1; size: medium-sized; CDR3: CATSRVLAVEQFF; DNA: TGTGCCACCAGCAGAGTGCTAGCCGTTGAGCAGTTCTTC
length: 16; V: TRBV7-9; D: TRBD2; J: TRBJ2-1; size: -; CDR3: CASSLRPSGGGNEQFF; DNA: TGTGCCAGCAGCTTACGGCCTAGCGGGGGCGGCAATGAGCAGTTCTTC
length: 17; V: TRBV4-1; D: TRBD1; J: TRBJ2-2; size: -; CDR3: CASSQGIGQGYSGELFF; DNA: TGCGCCAGCAGCCAAGGGATAGGACAGGGGTATTCCGGGGAGCTGTTTTTT
length: 13; V: TRBV20-1; D: -; J: TRBJ2-5; size: many; CDR3: CSASDKIQETQYF; DNA: TGCAGTGCTAGTGACAAGATACAAGAGACCCAGTACTTC
length: 16; V: TRBV27; D: TRBD1; J: TRBJ1-2; size: many; CDR3: CASSSRPGQDNYGYTF; DNA: TGTGCCAGCAGTTCCCGACCGGGACAGGATAACTATGGCTACACCTTC
length: 15; V: TRBV13; D: TRBD1; J: TRBJ1-2; size: many; CDR3: CASSTRQGEVYGYTF; DNA: TGTGCCAGCAGCACACGACAGGGAGAGGTTTATGGCTACACCTTC
length: 12; V: TRBV29-1; D: TRBD1; J: TRBJ2-7; size: few; CDR3: CSAGQGVGEQYF; DNA: TGCAGCGCGGGACAGGGGGTTGGTGAGCAGTACTTC
length: 13; V: TRBV5-1; D: -; J: TRBJ2-1; size: -; CDR3: CASSEDEPKEQFF; DNA: TGTGCCAGCAGTGAAGACGAGCCGAAGGAGCAGTTCTTC
length: 15; V: TRBV24-1; D: TRBD1; J: TRBJ1-2; size: -; CDR3: CATSDSRDSRYGYTF; DNA: TGTGCCACCAGTGATTCCCGGGACAGCCGCTATGGCTACACCTTC
length: 15; V: TRBV12-3/TRBV12-4; D: -; J: TRBJ1-1; size: medium-sized; CDR3: CASSLRNRVIGEAFF; DNA: TGTGCCAGCAGTTTACGAAACAGGGTGATCGGTGAAGCTTTCTTT
length: 12; V: TRBV24-1; D: -; J: TRBJ2-3; size: few; CDR3: CATKGVGDTQYF; DNA: TGTGCCACCAAAGGGGTCGGAGATACGCAGTATTTT